This T cell receptor (beta chain) was documented in a study of T cell repertoires in cytomegalovirus infection. Background on the study: Both CMV infection and a matching HLA type were indicated by public TCR beta signatures. Study-level results: What dominated the ex vivo response were HLA-C-restricted CMV-specific TCR beta clonotypes. Carriers of CMV plus the relevant HLA were identified by cumulative public TCR beta family frequency.

TCRdb reprocessed the reads via MiXCR and lists one record per CDR3 protein. The sample lists approximately 700,000 distinct CDR3 sequences; about a third were seen once. On this clonotype: The antigen is unknown.

Sequenced input: PBMCs. The receptor comes from a human donor in good health (CMV status not recorded). Some clones in this sample may be carry-over from other donors' samples.

CDR3 DNA: TGTGCCAGCAGTTTCCTGCAGGGCGGTTCCTACGAGCAGTACTTC. Its translation is CASSFLQGGSYEQYF. The chain has TRBV28 and TRBJ2-7; a weak D match, TRBD1 (5 bases). The CDR3 covers 15 residues. Germline-derived CDR1 and CDR2 are MDHEN and SYDVKM. V was trimmed by 3 bases and J by 1 base, leaving 13 bases between them. The full variable domain, with the rest looked up from reference TRBV28 and TRBJ2-7, is DVKVTQSSRYLVKRTGEKVFLECVQDMDHENMFWYRQDPGLGLRLIYFSYDVKMKEKGDIPEGYSVSREKKERFSLILESASTNQTSMYLCASSFLQGGSYEQYFGPGTRLTVT.